This T cell receptor (beta chain) was recorded in a study of blood T cells in healthy people across ages. Study-wide results and limits: Per million T cells, TCR beta diversity dropped about linearly as age rose.

V dropped 1 base and J dropped 9 bases, with 13 bases sitting between them. This CDR3 spans 14 amino acids. Per germline, CDR1 LGHNA and CDR2 YSLEER. About this clonotype itself: Its antigen is currently unknown.

Healthy Russian Caucasian donors spanned ages roughly 6 to 100 years. A minimum of 6 million PBMCs was isolated per sample. Then a second PCR, running about 7 to 11 cycles, was carried out with a sample-barcoded 5' primer and a J-beta primer mix. TCRdb fed the 5' RACE reads into MiXCR, producing one record per CDR3 protein. Among about 680,000 distinct CDR3 sequences listed, around 48% were seen once. This sequence joins TRBV4-3 and TRBJ2-1, with no clear D. The TCR comes from a woman aged 60-75 years in good health. Sequencing was done on a sample of blood. The CDR3 region is CASSQGLDGAEQFF. The CDR3 nucleotides read TGCGCCAGCAGCCAAGGGCTGGACGGAGCTGAGCAGTTCTTC.